A selection of T cell receptor beta chains follows, all from one sample in a study of CD8+CD57+ T cells in acquired aplastic anemia. TCRdb processed the reads anew with MiXCR; each CDR3 protein has one entry. The profile shows around 150,000 distinct CDR3 sequences, 41% of them singletons. The sample consisted of sorted CD4+, CD8+, or CD8+CD57+ T cells (not recorded which) from PBMCs. The receptor source for this set is a human donor in good health, serving as a control. The CDR3 runs from the conserved cysteine through the conserved F or W. Each record gives: D gene, J gene, clone size, V gene, CDR3 protein, CDR3 DNA. D genes are given only for firm matches. Clone size is shown for a subset of rows, as once, few, many or a class of expanded clone.

TRBD2 | TRBJ2-2 | few | TRBV7-2 | CASSFSGGATGELFF | TGTGCCAGCAGCTTTAGCGGGGGGGCTACCGGGGAGCTGTTTTTT
TRBD1 | TRBJ1-2 | once | TRBV29-1 | CSVDMGQGDGYTF | TGCAGCGTTGATATGGGACAGGGGGACGGCTACACCTTC
- | TRBJ2-3 | - | TRBV18 | CASSPTGSTLSTDTQYF | TGTGCCAGCTCACCCACCGGGTCCACCTTGAGCACAGATACGCAGTATTTT
TRBD1 | TRBJ1-5 | - | TRBV19 | CASSDRGKGSNQPQHF | TGTGCCAGTAGTGACAGGGGAAAGGGAAGCAATCAGCCCCAGCATTTT
- | TRBJ2-2 | many | TRBV24-1 | CATSVEGANAGELFF | TGTGCCACCAGTGTGGAGGGGGCGAATGCCGGGGAGCTGTTTTTT
TRBD1 | TRBJ1-1 | - | TRBV5-5 | CASSFEDRPMSTEAFF | TGTGCCAGCAGCTTTGAGGACAGGCCGATGAGCACTGAAGCTTTCTTT
TRBD2 | TRBJ2-1 | few | TRBV12-5 | CASGSGTSWNNEQFF | TGTGCTAGTGGTTCAGGGACTAGCTGGAACAATGAGCAGTTCTTC
TRBD2 | TRBJ2-6 | many | TRBV11-3 | CASSPLADSGANVLTF | TGTGCCAGCAGCCCACTAGCGGACTCTGGGGCCAACGTCCTGACTTTC
- | TRBJ1-4 | - | TRBV12-3/TRBV12-4 | CASSPSGEKLFF | TGTGCCAGCAGCCCGTCGGGGGAAAAACTGTTTTTT
- | TRBJ2-2 | many | TRBV10-3 | CASRNRVTGELFF | TGTGCCAGTAGGAACAGGGTAACCGGGGAGCTGTTTTTT
TRBD1 | TRBJ2-5 | few | TRBV28 | CASSSGTAMGETQYF | TGTGCCAGCAGTTCCGGGACAGCCATGGGGGAGACCCAGTACTTC
TRBD1 | TRBJ2-1 | many | TRBV20-1 | CSAAHRDSDEQFF | TGCAGTGCTGCGCACCGGGACAGCGATGAGCAGTTCTTC
- | TRBJ2-3 | - | TRBV10-1 | CASSELQSDTQYF | TGCGCCAGCAGTGAGTTACAGTCAGATACGCAGTATTTT